The source of this T cell receptor (beta chain) is a study of blood T cell repertoires in COVID-19. Study summary: PBMCs, B-cell-depleted T cells, or T cells were the source of the cDNA or gDNA that made up the material.

Germline V gene sequence: CDR1 MNHEY, CDR2 SMNVEV (reference sequence). With 3 bases removed from V and 1 base from J, the gap between germline ends came to 9 bases. CDR3 length equals 14 residues. TCRdb's copy holds only in-frame clones and misses some; the assay was immunoSEQ multiplex PCR. Among about 170,000 clones listed, approximately 87% were seen once. The sequence was collected from a man aged 18-30 years with active or convalescent COVID-19. V is TRBV27 and J is TRBJ1-1; D perhaps matches TRBD1 (6 bases). The material sequenced was peripheral blood. CDR3 sequence reads: CASSLLGQNTEAFF. The CDR3 nucleotides are TGTGCCAGCAGTTTGCTGGGACAGAACACTGAAGCTTTCTTT.